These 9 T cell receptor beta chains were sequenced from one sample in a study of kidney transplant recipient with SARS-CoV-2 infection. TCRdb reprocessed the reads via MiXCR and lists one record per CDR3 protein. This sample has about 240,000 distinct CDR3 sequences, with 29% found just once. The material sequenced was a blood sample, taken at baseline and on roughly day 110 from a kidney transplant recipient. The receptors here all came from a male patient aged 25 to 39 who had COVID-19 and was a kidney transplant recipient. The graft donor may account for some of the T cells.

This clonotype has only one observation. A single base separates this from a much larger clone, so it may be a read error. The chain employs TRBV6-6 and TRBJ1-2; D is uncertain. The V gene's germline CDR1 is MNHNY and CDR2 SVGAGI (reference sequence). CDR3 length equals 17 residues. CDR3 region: CASSGSKGGRKTYSYTF. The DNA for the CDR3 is TGTGCCAGCAGTGGTTCGAAAGGTGGGAGAAAGACCTATAGCTACACCTTC.

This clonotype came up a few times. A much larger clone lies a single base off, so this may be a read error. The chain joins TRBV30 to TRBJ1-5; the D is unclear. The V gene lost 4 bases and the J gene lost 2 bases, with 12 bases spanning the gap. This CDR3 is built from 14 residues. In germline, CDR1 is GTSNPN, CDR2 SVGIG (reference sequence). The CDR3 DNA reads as TGTGCCTGGAATGTTCGGATGGGCAATCAGCCCCAGCATTTT. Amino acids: CAWNVRMGNQPQHF.

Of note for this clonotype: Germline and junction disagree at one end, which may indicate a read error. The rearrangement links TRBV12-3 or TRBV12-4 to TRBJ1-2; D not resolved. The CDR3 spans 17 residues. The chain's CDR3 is CSSSIPLTAGKTYGYTF. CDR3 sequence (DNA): TGTTCCAGCAGTATTCCTCTCACAGCAGGAAAGACCTATGGCTACACCTTC.

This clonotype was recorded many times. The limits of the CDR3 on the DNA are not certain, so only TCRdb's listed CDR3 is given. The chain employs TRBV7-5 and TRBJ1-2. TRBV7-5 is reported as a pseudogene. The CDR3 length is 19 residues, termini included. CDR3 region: CISVPEGGSEVGKTYGYTF.

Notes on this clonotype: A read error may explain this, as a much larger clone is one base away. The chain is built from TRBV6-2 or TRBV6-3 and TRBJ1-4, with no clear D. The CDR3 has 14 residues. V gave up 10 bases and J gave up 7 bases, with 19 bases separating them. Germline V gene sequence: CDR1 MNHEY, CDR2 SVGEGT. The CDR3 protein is CANTQRTEFEKLFF. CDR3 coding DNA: TGTGCCAACACTCAGCGGACCGAATTTGAAAAACTGTTTTTT.

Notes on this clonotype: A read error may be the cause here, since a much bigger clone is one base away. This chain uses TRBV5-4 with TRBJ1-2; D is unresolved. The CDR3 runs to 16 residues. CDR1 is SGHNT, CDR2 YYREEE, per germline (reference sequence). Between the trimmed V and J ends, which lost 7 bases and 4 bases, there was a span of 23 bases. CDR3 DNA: TGTGCCAGCTATTGCAACGTACAAGGAAAGACCTATGGCTACACCTTC. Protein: CASYCNVQGKTYGYTF.

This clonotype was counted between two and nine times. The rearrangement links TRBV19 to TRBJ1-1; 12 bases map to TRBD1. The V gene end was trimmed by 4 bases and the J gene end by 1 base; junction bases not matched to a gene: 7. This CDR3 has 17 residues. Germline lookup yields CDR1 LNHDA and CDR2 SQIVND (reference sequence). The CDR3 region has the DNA TGTGCCAGTAGTAGGGGACAGGGGGCCATAGGGAACACTGAAGCTTTCTTT. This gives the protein CASSRGQGAIGNTEAFF.

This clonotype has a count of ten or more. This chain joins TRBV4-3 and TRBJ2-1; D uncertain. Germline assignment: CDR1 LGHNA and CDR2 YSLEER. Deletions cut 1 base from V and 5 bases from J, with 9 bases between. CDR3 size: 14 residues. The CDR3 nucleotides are TGCGCCAGCAGCCAAGTAGGGCGGAACAATGAGCAGTTCTTC. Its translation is CASSQVGRNNEQFF.

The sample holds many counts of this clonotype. The CDR3 DNA reads TGTGCCAGCAGTTCTAGATGGGGGACCCAGTACTTC. Translating gives CASSSRWGTQYF. The gene calls are TRBV27 and TRBJ2-5; D gene ambiguous. CDR3 size: 12 residues. Trimming removed 4 bases at V and 7 bases at J, with 10 bases between. From germline, CDR1 is MNHEY and CDR2 SMNVEV (reference sequence).